This TCR beta chain stems from a study of cytomegalovirus exposure and HLA in healthy donors. Study-level findings and limits: Certain indistinguishable V segments, among them TRBV6-2 and TRBV6-3, were excluded.

This clone was found a few times. The antigen is unknown. The V gene's germline CDR1 is MNHNY and CDR2 SVGAGI (reference sequence). V lost 2 bases and J 7 bases, leaving 17 bases between the germline ends. The CDR3 consists of 15 residues. The PCR made use of 60 Vbeta and 13 Jbeta primers. Using immunoSEQ multiplex PCR, the repertoire was profiled, and TCRdb retains in-frame clones only, with some absent. The sample has around 85,000 clones; under 80% are singletons. The sequencing input was PBMCs. V gene TRBV6-6 combines with J gene TRBJ1-1, with D maybe TRBD1 (5 bases). The receptor was isolated from a man between 60 and 75 years old in good health and CMV-seronegative. Here the CDR3 DNA reads TGTGCCAGCAGTTACGGTGTAGGGGCCCGGAGTGAAGCTTTCTTT. Translating it yields CASSYGVGARSEAFF.